This T cell receptor (beta chain) is from a study of somatic mutations in cytotoxic T cells in rheumatoid arthritis. Original data processing: After comparison against published virus-specific TCRB sequences, only a few of the patient CD8+ clones larger than 1% turned out to match them. Measured with immunoSEQ multiplex PCR; TCRdb has only the in-frame clones, and not every one. V, J and clone size reflect that table, while D and trimming were determined from the DNA. The table includes approximately 14,000 clones, about 81% detected once. Per the germline V gene, CDR1 is SNHLY and CDR2 is FYNNEI. This CDR3 is 15 amino acids long. V lost 5 bases, J lost 7 bases, and 10 bases stayed unmatched.

This clonotype was sampled from an adult with rheumatoid arthritis. The chain combines TRBV2 with TRBJ1-2; 10 bases map to TRBD1. Sequencing was done on a sample of CD8+ T cells sorted from blood. The CDR3 here is CASSTSGTGATGYTF. As DNA, the CDR3 is TGTGCCAGCAGTACCTCCGGGACAGGGGCTACTGGCTACACCTTC.